Sequencing of this T cell receptor beta chain was carried out in a study of beta chain features in type 1 diabetes. Findings and limits, study-wide: Shorter TCRB CDR3s, moderately but significantly so, were found in Type 1 diabetes patients in all four CD4+ subsets.

Only a few counts were recorded for this clone. As yet, its antigen is unknown. Each donor gave one heparinised blood draw averaging roughly 100 mL. CDR3 length: 17 amino acids. CDR1 and CDR2 (germline): SGHRS, YFSETQ. J lost 6 bases, V lost 4 bases, and 15 bases had no gene match. Expressed TCRB transcripts were sequenced because the entire RNA isolate underwent reverse transcription. Using immunoSEQ multiplex PCR, the repertoire was profiled, and TCRdb retains in-frame clones only, with some absent. The data show approximately 150,000 clones, around 63% seen once. Material for sequencing was naive CD4+ T cells from blood. The origin of this receptor is a man aged 25 to 45 with type 1 diabetes. The rearrangement uses TRBV5-1 and TRBJ2-4; 8 bases agree with TRBD2. The CDR3 coding sequence is TGCGCCAGCAGCCCCGGACTGAGCGGGGGTTCTGCAAACATTCAGTACTTC. It specifies CASSPGLSGGSANIQYF.